A selection of T cell receptor beta chains follows, all from one sample in a study of patients and donors after allogeneic stem cell transplantation. TCRdb processed the RT-PCR reads anew with MiXCR; each CDR3 protein has one entry. The repertoire holds under 200,000 distinct CDR3 sequences, with about 32% as singletons. Input material: blood, either unsorted or a sorted T cell fraction (not recorded which). These receptors originate from a human donor who was either an allogeneic HSCT recipient or a stem cell or donor lymphocyte infusion donor (not recorded which). It is not recorded whose cells these are; they may come from a transplant donor. The CDR3 runs from the conserved cysteine through the conserved F or W. Each record gives: D gene, J gene, V gene, clone size, CDR3 protein, CDR3 DNA. The D gene is left open where the match is weak. Size values are once, few and many counts, or a class for expanded clones, and some rows have none.

D: TRBD1
J: TRBJ1-3
V: TRBV20-1
size: -
CDR3: CSASRGSGNTIYF
DNA: TGCAGTGCTAGCAGGGGGTCTGGAAACACCATATATTTT

D: TRBD1
J: TRBJ2-3
V: TRBV30
size: -
CDR3: CAWTRTGIFDTQYF
DNA: TGTGCCTGGACTCGGACAGGGATTTTCGATACGCAGTATTTT

D: TRBD1
J: TRBJ1-2
V: TRBV6-5
size: -
CDR3: CASSYGQTGIYGYTF
DNA: TGTGCCAGCAGTTACGGCCAGACAGGGATCTATGGCTACACCTTC

D: -
J: TRBJ2-7
V: TRBV20-1
size: -
CDR3: CSASLGALSYEQYF
DNA: TGCAGTGCTAGTTTAGGTGCCTTATCCTACGAGCAGTACTTC

D: -
J: TRBJ1-5
V: TRBV6-6
size: many
CDR3: CASSWVADRGPQHF
DNA: TGTGCCAGCAGTTGGGTGGCGGATCGGGGGCCCCAGCATTTT

D: -
J: TRBJ2-5
V: TRBV6-1
size: -
CDR3: CASSPEGGGLGETQYF
DNA: TGTGCCAGCAGCCCCGAGGGAGGGGGCTTGGGAGAGACCCAGTACTTC

D: -
J: TRBJ2-2
V: TRBV10-3
size: -
CDR3: CAISESNSTTGELFF
DNA: TGTGCCATCAGTGAGTCGAACAGCACCACCGGGGAGCTGTTTTTT

D: -
J: TRBJ1-2
V: TRBV5-1
size: many
CDR3: CASSLAGADYGYTF
DNA: TGCGCCAGCAGCTTGGCCGGGGCGGACTATGGCTACACCTTC

D: TRBD2
J: TRBJ2-7
V: TRBV7-9
size: -
CDR3: CASSYLTSGSYEQYF
DNA: TGTGCCAGCAGCTACCTGACTAGCGGTTCCTACGAGCAGTACTTC

D: TRBD1
J: TRBJ2-5
V: TRBV7-8
size: few
CDR3: CASTGDRGETQYF
DNA: TGTGCCAGCACTGGGGACAGGGGCGAGACCCAGTACTTC

D: TRBD2
J: TRBJ2-1
V: TRBV4-3
size: -
CDR3: CASSPGTSGYNEQFF
DNA: TGTGCCAGCAGCCCCGGGACTAGCGGGTACAATGAGCAGTTCTTC

D: -
J: TRBJ2-1
V: TRBV12-3/TRBV12-4
size: few
CDR3: CASSAQGLGNEQFF
DNA: TGTGCCAGCAGTGCACAGGGTCTGGGCAATGAGCAGTTCTTC

D: TRBD1
J: TRBJ2-7
V: TRBV20-1
size: -
CDR3: CSARDQGQSYEQYF
DNA: TGCAGTGCTAGAGATCAGGGACAGTCCTACGAGCAGTACTTC

D: -
J: TRBJ1-4
V: TRBV7-9
size: -
CDR3: CASSLTNRAGEKLFF
DNA: TGTGCCAGCAGCTTAACGAACAGGGCCGGTGAAAAACTGTTTTTT

D: -
J: TRBJ1-1
V: TRBV5-5
size: few
CDR3: CASSLRTFEAFF
DNA: TGTGCCAGCAGCCTAAGGACGTTCGAAGCTTTCTTT

D: -
J: TRBJ2-7
V: TRBV2
size: -
CDR3: CASSGRSYEQYF
DNA: TGTGCCAGCAGTGGGCGCTCCTACGAGCAGTACTTC

D: -
J: TRBJ1-2
V: TRBV7-9
size: few
CDR3: CASSRDSSGYTF
DNA: TGTGCCAGCAGCCGAGACAGTAGCGGCTACACCTTC

D: -
J: TRBJ2-1
V: TRBV25-1
size: many
CDR3: CASTSGYNEQFF
DNA: TGTGCCAGCACAAGCGGGTACAATGAGCAGTTCTTC

D: -
J: TRBJ2-1
V: TRBV5-1
size: once
CDR3: CASSFGSGSSYNEQFF
DNA: TGCGCCAGCAGCTTCGGTAGCGGTAGCTCCTACAATGAGCAGTTCTTC

D: TRBD1
J: TRBJ1-2
V: TRBV12-3/TRBV12-4
size: -
CDR3: CASSPGQLEVNYGYTF
DNA: TGTGCCAGCAGCCCGGGACAGCTAGAGGTTAACTATGGCTACACCTTC

D: -
J: TRBJ2-7
V: TRBV29-1
size: few
CDR3: CSVEKGGNEQYF
DNA: TGCAGCGTTGAGAAAGGGGGGAACGAGCAGTACTTC

D: TRBD2
J: TRBJ2-1
V: TRBV4-1
size: -
CDR3: CASSQDRLAGDHEQFF
DNA: TGCGCCAGCAGCCAAGATAGACTAGCGGGAGATCATGAGCAGTTCTTC

D: -
J: TRBJ2-1
V: TRBV12-3/TRBV12-4
size: -
CDR3: CASSSASRYNEQFF
DNA: TGTGCCAGCAGTTCGGCTAGCAGGTACAATGAGCAGTTCTTC

D: -
J: TRBJ1-4
V: TRBV7-9
size: -
CDR3: CASSSSRSANEKLFF
DNA: TGTGCCAGCAGCTCCTCAAGAAGCGCCAATGAAAAACTGTTTTTT

D: -
J: TRBJ1-2
V: TRBV15
size: few
CDR3: CATSRDLDYGYTF
DNA: TGTGCCACCAGCAGAGATCTCGACTATGGCTACACCTTC

D: TRBD2
J: TRBJ2-1
V: TRBV4-1
size: -
CDR3: CASSQVTGGEQFF
DNA: TGCGCCAGCAGCCAAGTGACGGGAGGTGAGCAGTTCTTC

D: -
J: TRBJ2-2
V: TRBV18
size: few
CDR3: CASSPSGPTGELFF
DNA: TGTGCCAGCTCACCTAGCGGACCGACCGGGGAGCTGTTTTTT

D: -
J: TRBJ2-6
V: TRBV6-5
size: -
CDR3: CASRNTEFGANVLTF
DNA: TGTGCCAGCAGAAACACAGAGTTTGGGGCCAACGTCCTGACTTTC

D: TRBD2
J: TRBJ2-6
V: TRBV28
size: -
CDR3: CASMGGDGANVLTF
DNA: TGTGCCAGCATGGGAGGGGACGGGGCCAACGTCCTGACTTTC

D: TRBD2
J: TRBJ2-7
V: TRBV7-2
size: -
CDR3: CASSLGGRIYEQYF
DNA: TGTGCCAGCAGCTTAGGCGGGAGGATCTACGAGCAGTACTTC

D: -
J: TRBJ2-5
V: TRBV7-6
size: -
CDR3: CASSLIAAYQETQYF
DNA: TGTGCCAGCAGCTTAATCGCAGCCTACCAAGAGACCCAGTACTTC

D: TRBD2
J: TRBJ2-1
V: TRBV6-6
size: -
CDR3: CASSTYSTSGDPSYNEQFF
DNA: TGTGCCAGCAGTACCTATTCGACTAGCGGGGACCCCTCTTACAATGAGCAGTTCTTC

D: TRBD2
J: TRBJ2-1
V: TRBV20-1
size: -
CDR3: CSAITSGNYNEQFF
DNA: TGCAGTGCTATCACTAGCGGGAACTACAATGAGCAGTTCTTC

D: TRBD2
J: TRBJ2-1
V: TRBV10-3
size: -
CDR3: CAISSATSGRANEQFF
DNA: TGTGCCATCAGTTCTGCAACTAGCGGGAGGGCGAATGAGCAGTTCTTC

D: -
J: TRBJ1-2
V: TRBV12-3/TRBV12-4
size: few
CDR3: CASSFPGTFYGYTF
DNA: TGTGCCAGCAGTTTCCCCGGGACGTTCTATGGCTACACCTTC

D: -
J: TRBJ1-1
V: TRBV6-2/TRBV6-3
size: few
CDR3: CASSFGVGEAFF
DNA: TGTGCCAGCAGTTTTGGGGTCGGCGAAGCTTTCTTT

D: -
J: TRBJ2-5
V: TRBV27
size: few
CDR3: CASSSRGFGETQYF
DNA: TGTGCCAGCAGTTCGAGAGGGTTTGGTGAGACCCAGTACTTC

D: -
J: TRBJ2-7
V: TRBV4-3
size: -
CDR3: CASSHGRGPPSYEQYF
DNA: TGCGCCAGCAGCCACGGGAGGGGGCCCCCCTCCTACGAGCAGTACTTC

D: -
J: TRBJ1-3
V: TRBV12-3/TRBV12-4
size: -
CDR3: CASSLQAFSGNTIYF
DNA: TGTGCCAGCAGTTTGCAGGCCTTCTCTGGAAACACCATATATTTT

D: -
J: TRBJ2-7
V: TRBV29-1
size: -
CDR3: CSVQTGTSYEQYF
DNA: TGCAGCGTCCAGACAGGCACCTCCTACGAGCAGTACTTC

D: TRBD2
J: TRBJ2-1
V: TRBV12-3/TRBV12-4
size: -
CDR3: CASSPLAGTYNEQFF
DNA: TGTGCCAGCAGTCCACTAGCGGGTACCTACAATGAGCAGTTCTTC